This T cell receptor (beta chain) was recovered during a study of response to subunit inactivated influenza vaccine (dated by TCRdb to the late 2010s). With respect to the entire study: To follow how T cells responded to a trivalent subunit inactivated influenza vaccine, the researchers relied on deep quantitative profiling of the T cell receptor repertoire.

The method behind the library was RT-PCR. Sequenced on an Illumina HiSeq 2500. TCRdb ran its own pipeline on the public reads, namely fastp trimming at Q25 and MiXCR clone calling, and kept in-frame beta chains. Duplicate CDR3 protein sequences are folded into a single record with the most common DNA and genes. Within this sample are 500,000 to 650,000 distinct CDR3 sequences, with approximately 7.1% of them counted one time only. The ten top clones hold 13% of the sample. Results and caveats for the whole study, not just this receptor: The authors proposed that each seasonal influenza vaccination may bring in only a limited number of new T cells.

Turning to this clonotype: Its binding antigen is unknown. Nothing much larger sits one base from this clone, and base qualities are not available.

V and J are trimmed by 2 bases and 7 bases, and the gene matches miss 7 bases of the junction. Counted from cysteine to phenylalanine, this CDR3 has 15 amino acids. Just the 45-base CDR3 DNA is kept, in frame starting at base 1. The germline V gene sets CDR1 to SGHTA and CDR2 to FQGNSA. Recombination joined TRBV7-2 with TRBJ2-1, with 8 middle bases fitting TRBD1. Material: PBMCs from blood, obtained less than 25 months after vaccination. The source is a man between 50 and 75 years old who received an inactivated influenza vaccine. Donor details come from another sample of the same person, matched by shared clones. DNA sequence: TGTGCCAGCAGCTTAATGACAGGGGTGGGGAATGAGCAGTTCTTC. The translation is CASSLMTGVGNEQFF.